The T cell receptor (beta chain) described here comes from a study of blood T cells in healthy people across ages. About the research overall: About one barcoded beta molecule per two T cells was captured by template switching.

Each sample yielded at least 6 million isolated PBMCs. The CDR3 contains 14 residues. This clonotype has more than one count but fewer than ten. Alongside a J-beta primer mix, a sample-barcoded 5' primer served in a second PCR lasting about 7 to 12 cycles. TCRdb re-derived calls from the 5' RACE reads in MiXCR, one entry per CDR3 protein. Of some 760,000 distinct CDR3 sequences listed, approximately 25% are singletons. This sample was shared with a second study, whose subject was T cells of mothers and their children. That report notes: The sample comes from some ten healthy Caucasian donors: mothers and children. The output of TCR recombination is shaped by thymic selection similarly in related and unrelated pairs.

The receptor's source is a boy younger than 18 in good health. The material sequenced was blood. This rearrangement joins TRBV21-1 to TRBJ1-5. TRBV21-1 is recorded as a pseudogene. This chain's CDR3 is CASSKVRRRNAQHF. DNA of the CDR3: TGTGCCAGCAGCAAAGTGCGTCGTCGGAATGCCCAGCATTTT.